The 20 T cell receptor gamma chains below come from one sample, sequenced in a study of gamma-delta chains in newborns, infants, children. TCRdb reapplied CATT to the reads. The sample includes 3,000 to 4,000 gamma-chain clones, more than 55% seen only once; the top ten take 17%. Sequencing used blood. The source is a child who was a newborn, infant or young child, either healthy, febrile or measles-vaccinated (not recorded which).

As concerns this clone: One junction end disagrees with the germline gene, perhaps due to a read error. V is TRGV9 and J is TRGJ1 or TRGJ2. In the absence of a J gene in TCRdb, the DNA was matched to germline to assign it here. CDR3 length: 14 residues. CDR1 is GITISATS, CDR2 ISYDGTV, per germline (reference sequence). CDR3 nucleotide sequence: TGTGCCTCGTGGGAGGTGCTTAAAGGTTATAAGAAACTCTTT. Its protein is CASWEVLKGYKKLF.

As regards this clone: Sequence at one end of the junction differs from germline and may be a read error. The chain is built from TRGV4 and TRGJ1 or TRGJ2. The J gene is absent in TCRdb and was assigned here via DNA matching to germline. Germline V gives CDR1 EGSTGY, CDR2 YDSYTSSV. The CDR3 has 14 amino acids. CDR3 in amino acids: CATWDGPHYHKKLF. CDR3 coding DNA: TGTGCCACCTGGGATGGGCCACATTATCATAAGAAACTCTTT.

This clone was counted only a few times. The chain joins TRGV2 to TRGJ1 or TRGJ2. Looked up from germline, CDR1 is EGSNGY and CDR2 is YDSYNSKV. V was clipped by 0 bases and J by 8 bases; unmatched bases: 4. The length of the CDR3 is 12 residues. CDR3 loop: CATWDGPHKKLF. The CDR3 bases are TGTGCCACCTGGGACGGGCCCCATAAGAAACTCTTT.

The chain uses TRGV4 and TRGJ1 or TRGJ2. Assignment of the J gene here rests on matching the DNA to germline, because TCRdb gives none. Germline V gene lookup returns CDR1 EGSTGY and CDR2 YDSYTSSV. The CDR3 is made up of 12 amino acids. With V trimmed by 0 bases and J by 10 bases, 6 bases remained unmatched. CDR3: CATWDGLRKKLF. The CDR3 DNA follows: TGTGCCACCTGGGATGGGCTGAGGAAGAAACTCTTT.

This clone was seen a few times. The V gene is TRGV5; the J gene was not called. The CDR3 length is 11 residues. CDR1 and CDR2 (germline): VINAFY, YDVSNSKD. CDR3 sequence reads: CATWDTNRKLF. In DNA form, the CDR3 reads TGTGCCACCTGGGACACCAACCGCAAACTCTTT.

The chain carries TRGV5 and TRGJ1 or TRGJ2. The J gene, not given by TCRdb, was assigned here from a germline match of the nucleotide sequence. Germline lookup yields CDR1 VINAFY and CDR2 YDVSNSKD. This CDR3 spans 15 amino acids. V trimming: 0 bases; J trimming: 3 bases; junction bases outside the gene matches: 8. For the CDR3, the DNA is TGTGCCACCTGGGACAGGCGCGGCTTTTATTATAAGAAACTCTTT. Translated, it gives CATWDRRGFYYKKLF.

A remark on this clone: Within the sample, other DNA sequences also encode this same CDR3. The J gene has no call, while the V gene is TRGV2. This CDR3 region has 11 residues. Germline-derived CDR1 and CDR2 are EGSNGY and YDSYNSKV. The DNA for the CDR3 is TGTGCCACCTGGGACGGGCCGAGAAAACTCTTT. Its translation is CATWDGPRKLF.

The chain is built from TRGV2 and TRGJ1 or TRGJ2. No J gene was available from TCRdb, and it was assigned here by a germline match of the DNA. From germline, CDR1 is EGSNGY and CDR2 YDSYNSKV. CDR3 size: 14 residues. Trimming at V came to 0 bases and at J to 6 bases, leaving 8 bases not matched to a gene. DNA of the CDR3: TGTGCCACCTGGGACGGGCTCATTTGTTATAAGAAACTCTTT. Translating gives CATWDGLICYKKLF.

The chain carries TRGV8 and TRGJ1 or TRGJ2. TCRdb lists no J gene, so it was determined here by aligning the DNA to germline. Trimming at V came to 2 bases and at J to 6 bases, leaving 1 base not matched to a gene. The CDR3 extends over 11 amino acids. CDR1 and CDR2 from the germline V gene are VENAVY and YDSYNSRV. This CDR3 reads CATWDTYKKLF. The CDR3, as DNA: TGTGCCACCTGGGATACTTATAAGAAACTCTTT.

This clone was detected once. A clone one base away is much larger, so this may be a read error. Other DNA sequences of this sample code for an identical CDR3. The gene calls are TRGV9 and TRGJP. The J gene, missing from TCRdb, was assigned here through DNA to germline matching. This CDR3 region has 17 residues. Germline V gene data show CDR1 as GITISATS and CDR2 as ISYDGTV (reference sequence). Here the CDR3 DNA reads TGTGCCCTGTGGGAGGTGCAGGGAGAGTTGGGCAAAAAAATCAAGGTATTT. It specifies CALWEVQGELGKKIKVF.

The V gene is TRGV9, the J gene TRGJP. The J gene was not available in TCRdb and was assigned here by matching the DNA to germline segments. The CDR3 has 15 amino acids. The trim removed 6 bases at V and 3 bases at J, leaving 2 bases unmatched. In germline, CDR1 is GITISATS, CDR2 ISYDGTV (reference sequence). The CDR3 reads CALWMQELGKKIKVF. CDR3 nucleotides: TGTGCCTTGTGGATGCAAGAGTTGGGCAAAAAAATCAAGGTATTT.

The chain recombines TRGV9 with TRGJP. Assignment of the J gene here rests on matching the DNA to germline, because TCRdb gives none. Trimming removed 0 bases from V and 8 bases from J; junction bases left unmatched: 10. Per the germline V gene, CDR1 is GITISATS and CDR2 is ISYDGTV (reference sequence). This CDR3 has 18 amino acids. The CDR3 DNA reads as TGTGCCTTGTGGGAGGTGCAGGCCGGGCAGTTGGGCAAAAAAATCAAGGTATTT. As protein: CALWEVQAGQLGKKIKVF.

This chain links TRGV2 with TRGJP2. The J gene is not listed in TCRdb, so it was assigned here from a DNA match to germline. Germline CDR1 and CDR2: EGSNGY and YDSYNSKV. The CDR3 covers 15 residues. V lost 2 bases, J lost 3 bases, and 6 bases stayed unmatched. Written as DNA, the CDR3 is TGTGCCACCTGGGACGAGCCCCGTAGTGATTGGATCAAGACGTTT. Protein sequence: CATWDEPRSDWIKTF.

Concerning this clone: This sample also contains other DNA sequences that code for the same CDR3. The J gene has no call, while the V gene is TRGV8. Germline V gives CDR1 VENAVY, CDR2 YDSYNSRV. This CDR3 contains 11 residues. CDR3 DNA sequence: TGTGCCACCTGGGAAGATTATAAGAAACTATTT. It is translated as CATWEDYKKLF.

This clone was counted a single time. The chain employs TRGV9 and TRGJ1 or TRGJ2. TCRdb leaves out the J gene; it was filled in here by matching the DNA to germline. V was clipped by 3 bases and J by 8 bases; unmatched bases: 7. The CDR3 has 12 residues. Germline V gene data show CDR1 as GITISATS and CDR2 as ISYDGTV (reference sequence). CDR3 loop: CALWEYLDKKLF. DNA for the CDR3: TGTGCCTTGTGGGAGTATTTGGATAAGAAACTCTTT.

The chain employs TRGV8 and TRGJ1 or TRGJ2. No J gene is reported in TCRdb; it was inferred here by comparing the DNA with germline. The junction had 5 bases not matched to a gene; V was cut back by 1 base and J by 11 bases. CDR3 length: 11 residues. Germline V gives CDR1 VENAVY, CDR2 YDSYNSRV. Written as DNA, the CDR3 is TGTGCCACCTGGGATAGCGACGAGAAACTCTTT. Translating it yields CATWDSDEKLF.

The gene calls are TRGV2 and TRGJ1 or TRGJ2. TCRdb supplies no J gene; here it was assigned by aligning the nucleotide sequence to germline. This CDR3 has 14 amino acids. With V trimmed by 0 bases and J by 8 bases, 10 bases remained unmatched. CDR1 is EGSNGY, CDR2 YDSYNSKV, per germline. The CDR3 sequence: CATWDGIDDDKKLF. For the CDR3, the DNA is TGTGCCACCTGGGACGGGATCGACGATGATAAGAAACTCTTT.

A J gene of TRGJP2 was called, though the V gene was not. The CDR3 has 13 residues. CDR3 sequence reads: CAIKHSSDWIKTF. The CDR3, as DNA: TGTGCCATAAAACATAGTAGTGATTGGATCAAGACGTTT.

This chain connects TRGV4 to TRGJ1 or TRGJ2. Since TCRdb gives no J gene, matching the DNA to germline was used here to assign it. This CDR3 is built from 13 residues. Trimming took 4 bases from V and 7 from J; bases not matched to a gene: 10. Germline V gives CDR1 EGSTGY, CDR2 YDSYTSSV. CDR3 loop: CATWDGCGYKKLF. The CDR3 nucleotides read TGTGCCACCTGGGACGGCTGTGGGTATAAGAAACTCTTT.

The V gene is TRGV8, the J gene TRGJP1. No J gene is reported in TCRdb; it was inferred here by comparing the DNA with germline. The germline V gene has CDR1 VENAVY and CDR2 YDSYNSRV. The CDR3 consists of 14 residues. Germline trimming cut 2 bases from V and 9 bases from J; bases unmatched to any gene: 9. In DNA, the CDR3 is TGTGCCACCTGGGATAATTACGGTAGTTGGTTCAAGATATTT. It encodes CATWDNYGSWFKIF.